This is a list of T cell receptor beta chains from one sample in a study of patients and donors after allogeneic stem cell transplantation. TCRdb ran MiXCR on the RT-PCR reads and lists one entry per CDR3 protein. Of roughly 960,000 distinct CDR3 sequences in the sample, approximately 19% were seen once. Sequenced: blood, either unsorted or a sorted T cell fraction (not recorded which). Receptors were obtained from a human donor who was either an allogeneic HSCT recipient or a stem cell or donor lymphocyte infusion donor (not recorded which). It is not recorded whose cells these are; they may come from a transplant donor. Each CDR3 is given with its conserved first and last residue. The D gene is left open where the match is weak. Rows may omit the clone size; those that give it use once, few, many or a size class.

D: NA; size: few; V: TRBV7-9; J: TRBJ2-1; CDR3: CASSLGLTYNEQFF; DNA: TGTGCCAGCAGCTTGGGGCTTACCTACAATGAGCAGTTCTTC
D: NA; size: few; V: TRBV10-3; J: TRBJ1-2; CDR3: CAISDGVVYGYTF; DNA: TGTGCCATCAGTGACGGGGTGGTTTATGGCTACACCTTC
D: NA; size: few; V: TRBV15; J: TRBJ2-1; CDR3: CATSRDPSTYNEQFF; DNA: TGTGCCACCAGCAGAGATCCGAGTACCTACAATGAGCAGTTCTTC
D: TRBD2; size: NA; V: TRBV7-2; J: TRBJ2-1; CDR3: CASSWTGTSSYNEQFF; DNA: TGTGCCAGCAGCTGGACCGGGACTAGCTCCTACAATGAGCAGTTCTTC
D: NA; size: few; V: TRBV27; J: TRBJ1-6; CDR3: CASSSLGNSPLHF; DNA: TGTGCCAGCAGTTCTCTCGGGAATTCACCCCTCCACTTT
D: NA; size: NA; V: TRBV12-3/TRBV12-4; J: TRBJ2-3; CDR3: CASSDSPDTQYF; DNA: TGTGCCAGCAGTGATAGTCCAGATACGCAGTATTTT
D: TRBD1; size: few; V: TRBV24-1; J: TRBJ1-1; CDR3: CATSDATGGKGEAFF; DNA: TGTGCCACCAGTGATGCAACAGGGGGCAAAGGAGAAGCTTTCTTT
D: NA; size: many; V: TRBV6-1; J: TRBJ1-1; CDR3: CASSRNQGTEAFF; DNA: TGTGCCAGCAGCCGTAACCAGGGCACTGAAGCTTTCTTT
D: NA; size: NA; V: TRBV20-1; J: TRBJ2-6; CDR3: CSAIGTAGANVLTF; DNA: TGCAGTGCAATAGGGACCGCTGGGGCCAACGTCCTGACTTTC
D: TRBD2; size: few; V: TRBV20-1; J: TRBJ2-1; CDR3: CSARDGLPGLAGASNNEQFF; DNA: TGCAGTGCTAGAGATGGACTTCCGGGACTAGCGGGAGCGTCCAACAATGAGCAGTTCTTC
D: TRBD1; size: few; V: TRBV10-3; J: TRBJ1-1; CDR3: CAIKGTGGTEAFF; DNA: TGTGCCATCAAAGGGACAGGGGGGACTGAAGCTTTCTTT
D: NA; size: NA; V: TRBV11-2; J: TRBJ2-7; CDR3: CASRGLSSYEQYF; DNA: TGTGCCAGCAGGGGACTGAGCTCCTACGAGCAGTACTTC
D: TRBD2; size: few; V: TRBV20-1; J: TRBJ2-3; CDR3: CSARGWGLAVGTSADTQYF; DNA: TGCAGTGCTAGAGGATGGGGACTAGCGGTTGGTACGTCGGCAGATACGCAGTATTTT
D: NA; size: NA; V: TRBV4-2; J: TRBJ2-1; CDR3: CASSQLPDTPRNNEQFF; DNA: TGTGCCAGCAGCCAACTTCCCGACACACCGAGAAACAATGAGCAGTTCTTC
D: TRBD1; size: few; V: TRBV6-1; J: TRBJ2-7; CDR3: CASTRDRGLGEQYF; DNA: TGTGCCAGCACTCGGGACAGGGGGCTCGGGGAGCAGTACTTC
D: NA; size: few; V: TRBV5-1; J: TRBJ2-5; CDR3: CASSPLGTGETQYF; DNA: TGCGCCAGCAGCCCCCTCGGGACTGGAGAGACCCAGTACTTC
D: NA; size: NA; V: TRBV7-6; J: TRBJ1-1; CDR3: CASSIIGMGNTEAFF; DNA: TGTGCCAGCAGTATCATAGGGATGGGAAACACTGAAGCTTTCTTT
D: NA; size: NA; V: TRBV10-3; J: TRBJ2-5; CDR3: CAINRKREETQYF; DNA: TGTGCCATCAATCGGAAGCGGGAAGAGACCCAGTACTTC
D: TRBD2; size: NA; V: TRBV14; J: TRBJ2-1; CDR3: CASSHLLATNNEQFF; DNA: TGTGCCAGCAGCCACCTACTAGCGACCAACAATGAGCAGTTCTTC
D: NA; size: NA; V: TRBV18; J: TRBJ1-3; CDR3: CASFGSGNTIYF; DNA: TGTGCCAGCTTCGGGAGCGGAAACACCATATATTTT
D: TRBD2; size: few; V: TRBV20-1; J: TRBJ2-7; CDR3: CSAQGSSGGSYEQYF; DNA: TGCAGTGCTCAGGGGTCTAGCGGGGGATCCTACGAGCAGTACTTC
D: TRBD2; size: NA; V: TRBV18; J: TRBJ2-3; CDR3: CASSPLPGRFGTDTQYF; DNA: TGTGCCAGCTCACCATTACCCGGGAGGTTTGGGACAGATACGCAGTATTTT
D: NA; size: NA; V: TRBV29-1; J: TRBJ1-1; CDR3: CSVLSQPNTEAFF; DNA: TGCAGCGTTCTCTCCCAACCGAACACTGAAGCTTTCTTT
D: NA; size: few; V: TRBV6-2/TRBV6-3; J: TRBJ1-1; CDR3: CASSPGGWTDEAFF; DNA: TGTGCCAGCAGCCCGGGGGGCTGGACAGATGAAGCTTTCTTT
D: TRBD2; size: few; V: TRBV4-2; J: TRBJ2-3; CDR3: CASSQEMAGGLADTQYF; DNA: TGTGCCAGCAGCCAAGAAATGGCGGGGGGGCTAGCAGATACGCAGTATTTT
D: NA; size: NA; V: TRBV28; J: TRBJ2-4; CDR3: CASSLGGAGNIQYF; DNA: TGTGCCAGCAGCCTTGGTGGGGCGGGGAACATTCAGTACTTC
D: NA; size: once; V: TRBV4-1; J: TRBJ2-7; CDR3: CASSQVDGPYEQYF; DNA: TGCGCCAGCAGCCAAGTCGATGGGCCCTACGAGCAGTACTTC
D: TRBD2; size: NA; V: TRBV4-1; J: TRBJ2-1; CDR3: CASQFGLARSSYNEQFF; DNA: TGCGCCAGCCAATTTGGACTAGCGCGAAGCTCCTACAATGAGCAGTTCTTC
D: TRBD2; size: NA; V: TRBV20-1; J: TRBJ2-1; CDR3: CSARSLAGTYNEQFF; DNA: TGCAGTGCTAGGTCACTAGCGGGGACATACAATGAGCAGTTCTTC
D: NA; size: many; V: TRBV20-1; J: TRBJ1-1; CDR3: CSASVRRNTEAFF; DNA: TGCAGTGCTAGTGTCCGGAGGAACACTGAAGCTTTCTTT
D: NA; size: few; V: TRBV10-3; J: TRBJ2-4; CDR3: CAISESTLDVDAKNIQYF; DNA: TGTGCCATCAGTGAGTCGACTCTGGATGTAGACGCCAAAAACATTCAGTACTTC
D: TRBD1; size: few; V: TRBV20-1; J: TRBJ1-1; CDR3: CSARENPWTGENTEAFF; DNA: TGCAGTGCTAGAGAAAACCCCTGGACAGGGGAGAACACTGAAGCTTTCTTT
D: TRBD1; size: NA; V: TRBV6-2/TRBV6-3; J: TRBJ2-3; CDR3: CASSSSTGGLQYF; DNA: TGTGCCAGCAGTTCATCGACAGGGGGCTTGCAGTATTTT
D: TRBD2; size: few; V: TRBV2; J: TRBJ2-2; CDR3: CASSSAGGPTGELFF; DNA: TGTGCCAGCAGTTCAGCGGGAGGGCCGACCGGGGAGCTGTTTTTT
D: NA; size: few; V: TRBV20-1; J: TRBJ1-5; CDR3: CSARLGIDQPQHF; DNA: TGCAGTGCTAGGCTAGGGATTGATCAGCCCCAGCATTTT
D: TRBD1; size: few; V: TRBV10-3; J: TRBJ1-2; CDR3: CAISESRGRTGLYGYTF; DNA: TGTGCCATCAGTGAGTCCCGCGGGAGGACAGGGCTCTATGGCTACACCTTC
D: TRBD2; size: NA; V: TRBV6-2/TRBV6-3; J: TRBJ2-1; CDR3: CASSRLPLAGDANEQFF; DNA: TGTGCCAGCAGCCGCTTACCACTAGCGGGAGATGCAAATGAGCAGTTCTTC
D: NA; size: NA; V: TRBV7-9; J: TRBJ1-2; CDR3: CASSLEPGRRGYTF; DNA: TGTGCCAGCAGCTTAGAACCGGGGAGGAGAGGCTACACCTTC
D: NA; size: once; V: TRBV7-2; J: TRBJ1-5; CDR3: CASSFRGGGQPQHF; DNA: TGTGCCAGCAGCTTTAGGGGGGGAGGTCAGCCCCAGCATTTT
D: NA; size: few; V: TRBV10-3; J: TRBJ2-7; CDR3: CAISEFSEEQYF; DNA: TGTGCCATCAGTGAATTTTCCGAGGAGCAGTACTTC
D: TRBD2; size: NA; V: TRBV9; J: TRBJ2-2; CDR3: CASSVAPLQREGEEGELFF; DNA: TGTGCCAGCAGCGTAGCCCCCCTCCAGCGGGAGGGGGAAGAGGGGGAGCTGTTTTTT